The table lists the clone carrying this T cell receptor beta chain with a count of one. Expressed TCRB transcripts were sequenced because the isolated RNA had all been reverse transcribed beforehand. Profiled with immunoSEQ multiplex PCR; TCRdb holds only in-frame clones, not every one. This table has nearly 250,000 clones, over 65% appearing once. The data are from a study of beta chain features in type 1 diabetes. The CDR3 is 11 amino acids. Per the germline V gene, CDR1 is MNHNY and CDR2 is SVGAGI (reference sequence). With 8 bases removed from V and 10 bases from J, the gap between germline ends came to 12 bases.

The TCR sequence derives from a man aged 30-40 years in good health. This chain joins TRBV6-6 and TRBJ2-1; D is uncertain. The specimen was naive CD4+ T cells from blood. CDR3 DNA: TGTGCCAGCCGAGGTAACGTAGAGCAGTTCTTC. Protein sequence: CASRGNVEQFF.